The rows below give T cell receptor beta chains drawn from one sample of a study of T cells after somatic rescue of genetic block. Sequenced by immunoSEQ multiplex PCR; TCRdb stores in-frame clones only, minus some. Here the sample spans approximately 110,000 clones, about nine tenths being singletons. The sample was peripheral blood mononuclear cells (PBMCs). The source is a woman aged 18 to 35. CDR3s include the opening cysteine and the closing phenylalanine or tryptophan. Fields, in order: D gene, V gene, CDR3 length, clone size, J gene, CDR3 protein, CDR3 DNA. A D gene is named only where the DNA matches it firmly. Clone size is shown for a subset of rows, as once, few, many or a class of expanded clone.

TRBD2	TRBV19	13	.	TRBJ2-5	CASSSPGGETQYF	TGTGCCAGTAGTAGTCCGGGGGGGGAGACCCAGTACTTC
.	TRBV7-2	15	.	TRBJ2-5	CASSRESGSQETQYF	TGTGCCAGCAGCCGAGAAAGTGGTTCCCAAGAGACCCAGTACTTC
TRBD1	TRBV28	13	.	TRBJ1-1	CAILDRGGTEAFF	TGTGCCATCCTGGACAGGGGCGGGACTGAAGCTTTCTTT
.	TRBV28	16	.	TRBJ1-1	CASSLPQKGVNTEAFF	TGTGCCAGCAGTTTGCCCCAAAAAGGGGTGAACACTGAAGCTTTCTTT
TRBD2	TRBV28	13	.	TRBJ2-7	CASSLRGIGEQYF	TGTGCCAGCAGTTTGCGGGGGATAGGCGAGCAGTACTTC
.	TRBV30	12	.	TRBJ2-3	CAWNGAGDTQYF	TGTGCCTGGAACGGGGCGGGGGATACGCAGTATTTT
TRBD1	TRBV5-1	15	few	TRBJ1-4	CASTLTGTVNEKLFF	TGCGCCAGCACCTTAACTGGGACAGTTAATGAAAAACTGTTTTTT
.	TRBV11-2	16	.	TRBJ2-5	CASSLGGPPVEETQYF	TGTGCCAGCAGCTTAGGGGGTCCTCCCGTGGAAGAGACCCAGTACTTC
.	TRBV4-3	15	.	TRBJ1-1	CASSRKRTANTEAFF	TGCGCCAGCAGCCGCAAAAGGACAGCAAACACTGAAGCTTTCTTT
.	TRBV18	14	.	TRBJ1-4	CASSPGGSNEKLFF	TGTGCCAGCTCGCCAGGAGGGAGTAATGAAAAACTGTTTTTT
.	TRBV7-3	13	.	TRBJ1-5	CASSPDRDQPQHF	TGTGCCAGCAGCCCAGACAGAGATCAGCCCCAGCATTTT
.	TRBV6-5	13	.	TRBJ2-7	CASSDATGNEQYF	TGTGCCAGCAGTGATGCAACAGGAAACGAGCAGTACTTC
.	TRBV7-9	14	.	TRBJ1-4	CASSEGRPSEKLFF	TGTGCCAGCAGCGAAGGGCGGCCTTCAGAAAAACTGTTTTTT
.	TRBV6-6	15	once	TRBJ1-1	CASSSLQGWNTEAFF	TGTGCCAGCAGTTCGCTACAGGGCTGGAACACTGAAGCTTTCTTT
.	TRBV19	15	.	TRBJ2-1	CASSLRDSLYNEQFF	TGTGCCAGTAGTTTACGGGACTCCTTATACAATGAGCAGTTCTTC
.	TRBV9	15	.	TRBJ2-1	CASSSGPRPGNEQFF	TGTGCCAGCTCGTCAGGCCCTAGGCCGGGGAATGAGCAGTTCTTC
TRBD2	TRBV9	17	.	TRBJ2-7	CASSVSPQRGEAYEQYF	TGTGCCAGCAGCGTTAGCCCCCAGCGGGGGGAAGCCTACGAGCAGTACTTC
TRBD1	TRBV5-1	16	.	TRBJ2-7	CASSWTGGEGSYEQYF	TGCGCCAGCAGCTGGACAGGGGGCGAGGGCTCCTACGAGCAGTACTTC
.	TRBV28	13	.	TRBJ2-5	CASSPGAQETQYF	TGTGCCAGCAGTCCCGGGGCCCAGGAGACCCAGTACTTC
TRBD1	TRBV5-1	19	.	TRBJ2-4	CASSAPPGQGPLAKNIQYF	TGCGCCAGCAGCGCCCCCCCGGGACAGGGACCCCTGGCCAAAAACATTCAGTACTTC
TRBD1	TRBV6-1	15	.	TRBJ2-6	CASSGQGSGANVLTF	TGTGCCAGCAGTGGACAGGGTTCTGGGGCCAACGTCCTGACTTTC
.	TRBV11-2	16	.	TRBJ2-5	CASSLGASGTQETQYF	TGTGCCAGCAGCTTAGGGGCCTCAGGGACCCAAGAGACCCAGTACTTC
.	TRBV7-2	12	.	TRBJ1-5	CASSTPGAPQHF	TGTGCCAGCAGCACCCCCGGGGCGCCCCAGCATTTT
.	TRBV27	14	.	TRBJ1-6	CASSFRGVSSPLHF	TGTGCCAGCAGTTTCCGCGGGGTATCATCACCCCTCCACTTT
TRBD1	TRBV28	13	.	TRBJ1-1	CASSSTGAGGAFF	TGTGCCAGCAGTTCGACAGGGGCCGGAGGAGCTTTCTTT
TRBD1	TRBV5-1	13	.	TRBJ1-2	CASSKGQDYGYTF	TGCGCCAGCAGTAAAGGACAGGACTATGGCTACACCTTC
TRBD2	TRBV5-6	18	.	TRBJ2-5	CASSSLNTQRGGQETQYF	TGTGCCAGCAGCTCGCTAAACACGCAGCGGGGGGGCCAGGAGACCCAGTACTTC
.	TRBV5-1	12	.	TRBJ2-1	CASSLARNEQFF	TGCGCCAGCAGCTTGGCTCGAAATGAGCAGTTCTTC
.	TRBV5-1	14	.	TRBJ2-7	CASSYTGSSYEQYF	TGCGCCAGCAGCTATACAGGGTCTTCCTACGAGCAGTACTTC
.	TRBV19	13	once	TRBJ1-1	CASSRVGNTEAFF	TGTGCCAGTAGTAGAGTTGGAAACACTGAAGCTTTCTTT
TRBD1	TRBV4-1	14	.	TRBJ1-4	CASSQTGGNEKLFF	TGCGCCAGCAGCCAGACAGGGGGTAATGAAAAACTGTTTTTT
.	TRBV29-1	14	.	TRBJ2-7	CSVDLVAREDEQYF	TGCAGCGTTGATCTGGTGGCCAGGGAAGACGAGCAGTACTTC
.	TRBV6-6	14	.	TRBJ1-2	CASSYDSITYGYTF	TGTGCCAGCAGTTACGATAGCATTACCTATGGCTACACCTTC
.	TRBV19	15	.	TRBJ1-4	CASEEYAGGAKKLFF	TGTGCCAGTGAGGAGTACGCGGGGGGCGCGAAAAAACTGTTTTTT
.	TRBV7-3	15	.	TRBJ1-1	CASSLSPGANTEAFF	TGTGCCAGCAGCTTATCTCCAGGGGCGAACACTGAAGCTTTCTTT
.	TRBV5-6	11	.	TRBJ2-3	CASRFADTQYF	TGTGCCAGCAGGTTCGCAGATACGCAGTATTTT
TRBD2	TRBV2	14	.	TRBJ2-7	CATGAGLAYYEQYF	TGTGCCACCGGAGCGGGACTAGCCTACTACGAGCAGTACTTC